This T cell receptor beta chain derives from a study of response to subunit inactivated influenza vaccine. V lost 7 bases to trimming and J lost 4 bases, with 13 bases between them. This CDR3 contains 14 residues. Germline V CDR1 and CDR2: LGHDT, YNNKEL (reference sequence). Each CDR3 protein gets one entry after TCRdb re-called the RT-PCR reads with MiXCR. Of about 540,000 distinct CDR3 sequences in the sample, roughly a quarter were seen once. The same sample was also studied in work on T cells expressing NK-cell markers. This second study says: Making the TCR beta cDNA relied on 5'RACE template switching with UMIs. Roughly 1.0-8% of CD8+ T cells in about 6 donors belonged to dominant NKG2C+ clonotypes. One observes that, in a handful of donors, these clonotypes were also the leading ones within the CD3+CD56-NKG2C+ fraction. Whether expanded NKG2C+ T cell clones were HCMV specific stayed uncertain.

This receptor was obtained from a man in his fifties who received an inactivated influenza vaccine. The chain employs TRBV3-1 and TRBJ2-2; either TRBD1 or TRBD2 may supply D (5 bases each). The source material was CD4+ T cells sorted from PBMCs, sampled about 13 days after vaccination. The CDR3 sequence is CASTTSGGTGELFF. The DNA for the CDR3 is TGTGCCAGCACCACGAGTGGGGGCACCGGGGAGCTGTTTTTT.